The T cell receptor (beta chain) described here comes from a study of T cells in Graves' hyperthyroidism and ophthalmopathy. As for the study in general: Peripheral blood collection took place at initial diagnosis, before any treatment.

Study observations and caveats: Ophthalmopathy and stable hyperthyroidism were told apart by a 13 V-J model. Most expanded thyroid clonotypes above 0.001 also appeared in blood.

This clonotype was found many times. What it recognizes is unknown. In germline, CDR1 is GTSNPN, CDR2 SVGIG (reference sequence). The CDR3 sequence is 13 residues long. V lost 3 bases and J 5 bases, leaving 13 bases between the germline ends. Ophthalmopathy patients showed a Clinical Activity Score of at least 3, NOSPECS grade of at least 4 and duration under 3 months. TCR beta CDR3 regions were amplified from RNA. The TCR CDR3 first-round RT-PCR relied on the HTBI primer set. TCRdb ran MiXCR on the multiplex PCR reads and lists one entry per CDR3 protein. The sample yields 250,000 to 350,000 distinct CDR3 sequences, around 22% seen once.

The sample consisted of blood. The clonotype originates from a man aged 30 to 45 with Graves' ophthalmopathy. The chain employs TRBV30 and TRBJ1-1; D gene ambiguous. The CDR3 region is CAWRIRGDTEAFF. The CDR3, as DNA: TGTGCCTGGAGGATCCGGGGTGATACTGAAGCTTTCTTT.